This T cell receptor beta chain was sequenced for a study of response to subunit inactivated influenza vaccine. One entry per CDR3 protein, called by TCRdb with MiXCR from the RT-PCR reads. The sample records around 470,000 distinct CDR3 sequences, roughly 7.6% being singletons. This clonotype was detected many times. Its antigen is not identified. Germline loops: CDR1 SQVTM, CDR2 ANQGSEA. The CDR3 contains 11 residues. Trimming stripped 4 bases from V and 4 bases from J, with 5 bases between. General study findings and limits: After each seasonal influenza vaccination, few new T cells are recruited, the authors suggested.

The source was PBMCs from blood, collected around 25 months after vaccination. The sequence came from a man between 50 and 69 years old who received an inactivated influenza vaccine. This chain joins TRBV29-1 and TRBJ2-1, with unresolved D. Here the CDR3 reads CSVGKYNEQFF. The CDR3 nucleotides are TGCAGCGTTGGAAAGTACAATGAGCAGTTCTTC.